The 31 T cell receptor beta chains given below trace back to one sample, sequenced in a study of cytotoxic CD8 clonotypes in ibrutinib-treated CLL. Clones were sequenced by immunoSEQ multiplex PCR, and TCRdb holds only the in-frame ones, with some missing. The data show about 160,000 clones, about 88% seen once. Sample: PBMCs, taken at disease progression, from a patient treated with ibrutinib. These receptors were collected from a human donor with chronic lymphocytic leukemia.

The chain links TRBV6-1 to TRBJ1-5, with no clear D. Trimming removed 3 bases at V and 11 bases at J, with 11 bases between. The CDR3 runs to 12 residues. Germline CDR1 is MNHNS and CDR2 is SASEGT. The CDR3 sequence is CASSDTDLAQHF. The CDR3 region has the DNA TGTGCCAGCAGTGATACGGATCTGGCCCAGCATTTT.

The rearrangement uses TRBV5-6 and TRBJ2-7, with 10 bases lining up with TRBD2. V trimming: 5 bases; J trimming: 2 bases; junction bases outside the gene matches: 10. The CDR3 runs 16 residues. The germline CDR1 and CDR2 sequences are SGHDT and YYEEEE. CDR3 sequence reads: CASSFPPSGSTYEQYF. In DNA, the CDR3 is TGTGCCAGCAGTTTCCCCCCTAGCGGGAGTACCTACGAGCAGTACTTC.

The chain joins TRBV29-1 to TRBJ1-1; TRBD1 might be the D (6 bases). Trimming shortened V by 8 bases and J by 1 base, and 17 bases separated the two germline ends. The CDR3 sequence is 14 residues long. Germline V gene lookup returns CDR1 SQVTM and CDR2 ANQGSEA. The CDR3 region has the DNA TGCAGCTCCACTGTCGGGGGGCCGAACACTGAAGCTTTCTTT. Amino acids: CSSTVGGPNTEAFF.

V is TRBV7-2 and J is TRBJ1-1; D gene ambiguous. Germline values: CDR1 SGHTA, CDR2 FQGNSA. V was trimmed by 2 bases and J by 1 base, leaving 5 bases between them. The CDR3 sequence is 13 residues long. The CDR3, as DNA: TGTGCCAGCAGCTTAAGGGCGAACACTGAAGCTTTCTTT. Amino acid sequence: CASSLRANTEAFF.

V is TRBV30 and J is TRBJ2-3, with 9 bases aligning to TRBD2. The CDR3 has 14 residues. Germline loops: CDR1 GTSNPN, CDR2 SVGIG (reference sequence). V gave up 5 bases and J gave up 5 bases; unmatched junction bases: 8. DNA for the CDR3: TGTGCCTGGGGAATAGCGGGAGAGGGAGATACGCAGTATTTT. It specifies CAWGIAGEGDTQYF. Variable domain in full (rest from reference TRBV30 and TRBJ2-3): SQTIHQWPATLVQPVGSPLSLECTVEGTSNPNLYWYRQAAGRGLQLLFYSVGIGQISSEVPQNLSASRPQDRQFILSSKKLLLSDSGFYLCAWGIAGEGDTQYFGPGTRLTVL.

V gene TRBV28 combines with J gene TRBJ2-4; the D gene is possibly TRBD2 (6 bases). The CDR3 has 15 amino acids. Germline V gene sequence: CDR1 MDHEN, CDR2 SYDVKM. The ends were cut back, 2 bases at V and 7 bases at J, with 15 bases in the middle. CDR3 DNA: TGTGCCAGCAGTTTAGGCGGGGCGGAGGTGAACATTCAGTACTTC. It specifies CASSLGGAEVNIQYF.

This clone came up a few times. This chain's CDR3 is CASSPGLAGFKHNEQFF. The CDR3 bases are TGTGCCAGCAGCCCGGGACTAGCGGGATTTAAGCACAATGAGCAGTTCTTC. V usage is TRBV7-3 and J usage is TRBJ2-1; 13 nucleotides line up with TRBD2. This CDR3 has 17 residues. V trimming: 5 bases; J trimming: 5 bases; junction bases outside the gene matches: 9. Per the germline V gene, CDR1 is SGHTA and CDR2 is FQGTGA.

The chain carries TRBV9 and TRBJ2-3, with TRBD1 as a possible D gene (8 bases). There are 16 residues in the CDR3. The germline gives CDR1 SGDLS, CDR2 YYNGEE. V was trimmed by 4 bases and J by 4 bases, leaving 19 bases between them. The CDR3 nucleotides read TGTGCCAGCAGCCTGGACTGGACAGGGAGGGCAGATACGCAGTATTTT. Translating it yields CASSLDWTGRADTQYF.

The J gene is TRBJ2-1, the V gene TRBV7-3, with 10 bases identical to TRBD2. The CDR3 contains 15 residues. Looked up from germline, CDR1 is SGHTA and CDR2 is FQGTGA. Trimming removed 4 bases from V and 3 bases from J; junction bases left unmatched: 3. The CDR3 is CASSSGLADYNEQFF. The CDR3 nucleotides are TGTGCCAGCAGCTCCGGACTAGCGGACTACAATGAGCAGTTCTTC.

The chain recombines TRBV6-5 with TRBJ2-3, with 7 bases identical to TRBD1. Trimming cost V 6 bases and J 2 bases; bases outside gene matches: 8. The CDR3 totals 15 residues. CDR1 and CDR2 from the germline V gene are MNHEY and SVGAGI. The CDR3 DNA follows: TGTGCCAGCAGGACGGGACAGAGGATCACAGATACGCAGTATTTT. Translation: CASRTGQRITDTQYF.

The chain has TRBV18 and TRBJ2-1; TRBD2 might be the D (6 bases). Germline loops: CDR1 KGHSH, CDR2 LQKENI. The length of the CDR3 is 14 residues. Trimming cost V 1 base and J 8 bases, with 12 bases left between them. The CDR3 nucleotides are TGTGCCAGCTCACCACTTTGGGGGGTCCATGAGCAGTTCTTC. Its protein product is CASSPLWGVHEQFF. The full variable domain, its missing parts supplied by reference TRBV18 and TRBJ2-1, is NAGVMQNPRHLVRRRGQEARLRCSPMKGHSHVYWYRQLPEEGLKFMVYLQKENIIDESGMPKERFSAEFPKEGPSILRIQQVVRGDSAAYFCASSPLWGVHEQFFGPGTRLTVL.

The genes are TRBV11-3 and TRBJ2-7; D is unclear. Germline V gene data show CDR1 as SGHNT and CDR2 as YENEEA. The CDR3 length is 13 residues. The V end lost 5 bases, the J end lost 0 bases, and 8 bases lay between the germline ends. DNA of the CDR3: TGTGCCAGCAGCGCCCTACACTCCTACGAGCAGTACTTC. Its translation is CASSALHSYEQYF.

V is TRBV5-6 and J is TRBJ2-1; D may be TRBD1 (6 bases). V lost 5 bases, J lost 1 base, and 13 bases lay in between. The CDR3 is 15 amino acids. The germline V gene encodes CDR1 SGHDT and CDR2 YYEEEE. The CDR3 spells CASSRPGDSYNEQFF. The CDR3 nucleotides read TGTGCCAGCAGTCGCCCAGGGGATTCCTACAATGAGCAGTTCTTC.

V usage is TRBV7-2 and J usage is TRBJ1-2; maybe TRBD1 (6 bases). V was shortened by 1 base and J by 8 bases, with 14 bases between the two germline ends. This CDR3 contains 14 residues. Germline lookup yields CDR1 SGHTA and CDR2 FQGNSA. For the CDR3, the DNA is TGTGCCAGCAGCTTAGAACAGGGAACAGGAGGCTACACCTTC. It yields the protein CASSLEQGTGGYTF. The whole variable domain, remainder taken from reference TRBV7-2 and TRBJ1-2, is GAGVSQSPSNKVTEKGKDVELRCDPISGHTALYWYRQSLGQGLEFLIYFQGNSAPDKSGLPSDRFSAERTGGSVSTLTIQRTQQEDSAVYLCASSLEQGTGGYTFGSGTRLTVV.

The V call is TRBV28, the J call TRBJ1-1; 8 bases match TRBD1. This CDR3 contains 13 residues. Per the germline V gene, CDR1 is MDHEN and CDR2 is SYDVKM. J gave up 7 bases and V 11 bases, and 12 bases lay outside the gene matches. CDR3 loop: CAVLTGGKGEAFF. As DNA, the CDR3 is TGTGCCGTGCTAACAGGGGGGAAGGGTGAAGCTTTCTTT.

This clone came up a few times. The CDR3 sequence: CASSPDPAGRAEQFF. DNA of the CDR3: TGTGCCAGCAGCCCAGACCCAGCGGGAAGGGCTGAGCAGTTCTTC. The chain has TRBV4-2 and TRBJ2-1, with TRBD2 identical over 7 bases. Germline V lookup: CDR1 LGHNA, CDR2 YNFKEQ. The CDR3 extends over 15 amino acids. V lost 4 bases and J lost 9; bases outside the gene matches: 12.

V usage is TRBV6-1 and J usage is TRBJ2-1, with TRBD2 identical over 8 bases. The CDR3 is 15 amino acids. Losses at the gene ends were 9 bases for V and 2 bases for J; bases not matched to a gene: 9. The germline V gene encodes CDR1 MNHNS and CDR2 SASEGT. The CDR3 DNA sequence: TGTGCCAGTTGTGGGGTAGCGGGAACCTACAATGAGCAGTTCTTC. It codes for CASCGVAGTYNEQFF.

The chain uses TRBV19 and TRBJ2-6; D not resolved. Germline V gene sequence: CDR1 LNHDA, CDR2 SQIVND (reference sequence). This CDR3 has 13 amino acids. V lost 8 bases to trimming and J lost 0 bases, with 5 bases between them. CDR3: CASYYSGANVLTF. CDR3 coding DNA: TGTGCCAGTTACTACTCTGGGGCCAACGTCCTGACTTTC.

The chain couples TRBV6-5 to TRBJ2-2; TRBD1 agrees at 9 bases. Germline values: CDR1 MNHEY, CDR2 SVGAGI. This CDR3 is built from 14 residues. Trimming removed 5 bases from V and 7 bases from J; junction bases left unmatched: 5. CDR3 in DNA: TGTGCCAGCAGTCCACAGGGGGCGGGCGGGGAGCTGTTTTTT. This translates into CASSPQGAGGELFF.

This chain joins TRBV11-2 and TRBJ2-7; 7 nucleotides align to TRBD1. Trimming removed 3 bases from V and 3 bases from J; junction bases left unmatched: 2. Germline-derived CDR1 and CDR2 are SGHAT and FQNNGV. The length of the CDR3 is 13 residues. The CDR3 is CASSLDRNYEQYF. CDR3 coding DNA: TGTGCCAGCAGCTTGGACAGGAACTACGAGCAGTACTTC.

The V call is TRBV11-3, the J call TRBJ2-2; 7 nucleotides agree with TRBD1. The V segment lost 1 base and the J segment 6 bases; nucleotides outside the gene matches: 11. Per the germline V gene, CDR1 is SGHNT and CDR2 is YENEEA. This CDR3 has 17 amino acids. The CDR3 coding sequence is TGTGCCAGCAGCTTAGTGGGGCTCCAGGGGGTCGCCGGGGAGCTGTTTTTT. This translates into CASSLVGLQGVAGELFF.

V gene TRBV4-2 combines with J gene TRBJ2-1, with 9 nucleotides matching TRBD2. V trimming: 0 bases; J trimming: 3 bases; junction bases outside the gene matches: 6. Germline V CDR1 and CDR2: LGHNA, YNFKEQ. The CDR3 is 17 amino acids. The CDR3 DNA reads TGTGCCAGCAGCCAAGAATGGGCTAGCGGGATCTACAATGAGCAGTTCTTC. This codes for CASSQEWASGIYNEQFF.

The V gene is TRBV2, the J gene TRBJ1-1; the D gene is possibly TRBD1 (6 bases). V lost 4 bases, J lost 0 bases, and 15 bases lay in between. Germline V gene data show CDR1 as SNHLY and CDR2 as FYNNEI. The CDR3 is made up of 16 amino acids. The CDR3 loop is CASSGTSDSMNTEAFF. The CDR3 DNA reads as TGTGCCAGCAGTGGAACCTCGGACAGCATGAACACTGAAGCTTTCTTT.

This clone was seen once. The chain joins TRBV7-9 to TRBJ2-1, with TRBD2 matching over 12 bases. The CDR3 covers 17 residues. V lost 6 bases and J lost 5; bases outside the gene matches: 11. CDR1 is SEHNR, CDR2 FQNEAQ, per germline (reference sequence). CDR3 residues: CASSRWTSGTINNEQFF. The CDR3 DNA reads TGTGCCAGCAGTCGTTGGACTAGCGGGACAATAAACAATGAGCAGTTCTTC.

The genes are TRBV9 and TRBJ2-1; 11 bases match TRBD1. The CDR3 extends over 17 amino acids. Germline values: CDR1 SGDLS, CDR2 YYNGEE. With 0 bases clipped from V and 7 bases from J, the junction kept 9 bases outside the gene matches. As DNA, the CDR3 is TGTGCCAGCAGCGTAGATCGGGCGGGACAGGGGGTGAATGAGCAGTTCTTC. It translates to CASSVDRAGQGVNEQFF.

The chain links TRBV6-5 to TRBJ1-1; D is undetermined. V was pared by 5 bases and J by 4 bases, with 17 bases between. The CDR3 runs to 15 residues. Per germline, CDR1 MNHEY and CDR2 SVGAGI. The CDR3, as DNA: TGTGCCAGCAGTCCTCTCGGGCTTGTGGGCACTGAAGCTTTCTTT. Protein: CASSPLGLVGTEAFF.

The V gene is TRBV5-1, the J gene TRBJ2-1; 11 bases align to TRBD1. This CDR3 is built from 15 residues. After removal of 4 bases from V and 6 bases from J, the junction contained 6 bases not matched to a gene. Germline assignment: CDR1 SGHRS and CDR2 YFSETQ. The CDR3 bases are TGCGCCAGCAGCCCCCGGGACAGGGGGGGCAATGAGCAGTTCTTC. Protein: CASSPRDRGGNEQFF.

This rearrangement joins TRBV10-3 to TRBJ2-2; D gene unclear. Trimming stripped 7 bases from V and 0 bases from J, with 15 bases between. CDR1 and CDR2 (germline): ENHRY, SYGVKD. The CDR3 has 16 amino acids. In DNA form, the CDR3 reads TGTGCCATCACCTCCTCAGTCAGCCCGAACACCGGGGAGCTGTTTTTT. This codes for CAITSSVSPNTGELFF.

The chain links TRBV11-3 to TRBJ1-1, with D unresolved. Germline lookup yields CDR1 SGHNT and CDR2 YENEEA. V lost 2 bases and J 4 bases, leaving 8 bases between the germline ends. The CDR3 has 13 amino acids. CDR3 amino acids: CASSLNSGTEAFF. The CDR3 bases are TGTGCCAGCAGCTTAAATTCGGGCACTGAAGCTTTCTTT. The full variable domain, in which reference TRBV11-3 and TRBJ1-1 provide the parts outside the CDR3, is EAGVVQSPRYKIIEKKQPVAFWCNPISGHNTLYWYLQNLGQGPELLIRYENEEAVDDSQLPKDRFSAERLKGVDSTLKIQPAELGDSAVYLCASSLNSGTEAFFGQGTRLTVV.

This chain joins TRBV4-3 and TRBJ1-2, with D unclear. V lost 0 bases to trimming and J lost 2 bases, with 7 bases between them. Germline lookup yields CDR1 LGHNA and CDR2 YSLEER. This CDR3 is 14 amino acids long. CDR3 protein: CASSQETANYGYTF. The CDR3 DNA reads as TGCGCCAGCAGCCAAGAAACGGCGAACTATGGCTACACCTTC.

The chain employs TRBV9 and TRBJ2-3; D gene ambiguous. This CDR3 has 15 residues. From germline, CDR1 is SGDLS and CDR2 YYNGEE. Trimming removed 1 base at V and 4 bases at J, with 13 bases between. The CDR3 spells CASSVIPVASDTQYF. CDR3 in DNA: TGTGCCAGCAGCGTAATCCCAGTTGCCTCAGATACGCAGTATTTT.